This section outlines one T cell receptor (beta chain) sequence together with its context. Its binding antigen is unknown. Per-nucleotide qualities are absent, and no much larger clonotype sits a single base away. CDR1 is given as MNHNS and CDR2 as SASEGT, both from the germline V gene. The CDR3 numbers 12 residues from cysteine through phenylalanine. Only the CDR3 part of the read is kept: 36 bases, read in frame from the first base. V is clipped by 8 bases and J by 4 bases, and the sequence between their germline boundaries is 11 bases long. Donors formed part of the validation cohort, which comprised about 120 subjects and was distinct from the first cohort of 550 to 850 subjects. Library prep was done by the immunoSEQ multiplex PCR assay. In the authors' own workflow: A statistical classification framework was built to diagnose cytomegalovirus status from the catalog of TCR beta chain sequences. The table comes from immuneACCESS by way of TCRdb, which keeps in-frame sequences with V and J called. Part of the clones is missing from these tables; in studies checked, under half for an unresolved V gene and the rest for unknown reasons. V, J and clone size were drawn from that table, and D and trimming were deduced from the DNA. Within this sample are approximately 280,000 clones, with 70% to 90% of them counted one time only. The top ten constitute about 0.86% of the sample.

The data are from a study of cytomegalovirus exposure and HLA in healthy donors (dated by TCRdb to about 2017). Background on the whole study: The roughly 670 repertoires of the first cohort and the 120 validation repertoires were produced on the same platform, according to a later analysis. The study combined high-throughput TCR immunosequencing, statistical association of individual TCRs with disease status, and machine learning to predict cytomegalovirus infection status. A separate validation cohort of roughly 130 different subjects was used in addition to the roughly 700-subject first cohort. The study aimed to test whether cataloging public T cell receptors could reveal signatures of past pathogen exposure. General conclusions and limits of the study: In a later analysis, TCRs clustered in the first cohort were found to also tend to co-occur in the approximately 120 validation repertoires, with approximately 95% of cluster scores above 0. The study gave a list of 150 to 200 TCR beta chains associated with cytomegalovirus. It was suggested by the authors that the approach could potentially be generalized to other disease states and immunological phenotypes. The validation cohort had no HLA typing available for a later analysis, so co-occurrence within that cohort was assessed over all 110 or so repertoires. In both the original and validation cohorts, the classifier was reported to diagnose cytomegalovirus status with high specificity and sensitivity. Most TCR sequences were observed very rarely across donors, whereas some public TCRs were present in many individuals. Three of the identified cytomegalovirus-associated TCR beta chains were confirmed in vitro to be specific for cytomegalovirus antigens.

The sample comprised PBMCs. The chain is made from TRBV6-1 and TRBJ1-2, and possibly TRBD1, on 6 matching bases. The clonotype comes from a woman aged 18-29 years in good health and CMV-seronegative. The DNA sequence is TGTGCCAGCGAAGAAGGGGGCTATGGCTACACCTTC. It codes for CASEEGGYGYTF.